The 20 T cell receptor beta chains listed next were all sequenced from one sample in a study of shared clonotypes between healthy human individuals. Assay: immunoSEQ multiplex PCR; the TCRdb copy retains only in-frame clones and omits some. This sample yields approximately 240,000 clones, of which about 65% are seen a single time; around 10% belongs to the top ten. Specimen: memory CD4+ T cells sorted from blood. Subset denoted: CD45RA-negative fraction. Receptors originate from a man in his thirties or forties in good health.

The V gene is TRBV27, the J gene TRBJ2-7; no reliable D call. The CDR3 is 12 amino acids. V lost 3 bases to trimming and J lost 6 bases, with 9 bases between them. The germline V gene has CDR1 MNHEY and CDR2 SMNVEV (reference sequence). CDR3 coding DNA: TGTGCCAGCAGTTTTCGCGGCGGCGAGCAGTACTTC. This codes for CASSFRGGEQYF.

Comments on this clone: Other DNA sequences from this sample encode an identical CDR3 as well. The V gene is TRBV5-1, the J gene TRBJ1-1; D is undetermined. This CDR3 comprises 16 residues. Trimming left V 2 bases short and J 1 base short, with 15 bases between. Germline CDR1 SGHRS, CDR2 YFSETQ. CDR3: CASSFSVGQRNTEAFF. The CDR3 bases are TGCGCCAGCAGCTTCTCAGTAGGCCAGCGGAACACTGAAGCTTTCTTT. Supplemented by reference TRBV5-1 and TRBJ1-1, the full variable domain reads KAGVTQTPRYLIKTRGQQVTLSCSPISGHRSVSWYQQTPGQGLQFLFEYFSETQRNKGNFPGRFSGRQFSNSRSEMNVSTLELGDSALYLCASSFSVGQRNTEAFFGQGTRLTVV.

V is TRBV11-3 and J is TRBJ2-5; unclear D gene. Germline V lookup: CDR1 SGHNT, CDR2 YENEEA. V lost 1 base to trimming and J lost 1 base, with 10 bases between them. The CDR3 extends over 15 amino acids. CDR3 protein: CASSLGAQTQETQYF. The CDR3 coding sequence is TGTGCCAGCAGCTTAGGAGCGCAGACCCAAGAGACCCAGTACTTC.

J is TRBJ2-3 and V is TRBV7-3, with 10 bases that match TRBD2. CDR1 is SGHTA and CDR2 is FQGTGA in the germline V gene. With 5 bases clipped from V and 7 bases from J, the junction kept 9 bases outside the gene matches. The CDR3 consists of 15 residues. The CDR3 DNA reads TGTGCCAGCAGCCGGACTAGCGGCCCACAAAATACGCAGTATTTT. Translation: CASSRTSGPQNTQYF.

In its sample, this clone was seen once. V is TRBV2 and J is TRBJ1-3; D unclear. The germline V and J ends were trimmed by 9 bases and 2 bases, with 14 bases remaining between them. Germline V CDR1 and CDR2: SNHLY, FYNNEI. The CDR3 extends over 14 amino acids. CDR3 bases: TGTGCCAGTTCGTGGGGATTTACTGGAAACACCATATATTTT. It encodes CASSWGFTGNTIYF.

The gene calls are TRBV10-1 and TRBJ2-7; D is uncertain. The CDR3 covers 14 residues. With 7 bases removed from V and 0 bases from J, the gap between germline ends came to 13 bases. Germline V gene lookup returns CDR1 WNHNN and CDR2 SYGVQD (reference sequence). CDR3 sequence (DNA): TGCGCCAGCACCACAGTACCTCACTCCTACGAGCAGTACTTC. It codes for CASTTVPHSYEQYF.

This rearrangement joins TRBV10-3 to TRBJ2-7, with 7 bases lining up with TRBD1. Unmatched junction bases numbered 16, after V lost 10 bases and J lost 4 bases. Germline assignment: CDR1 ENHRY and CDR2 SYGVKD. This CDR3 contains 15 residues. The CDR3, as DNA: TGTGCCACACTGCGGGCAGGGGGAAATAGTTACGAGCAGTACTTC. Residues: CATLRAGGNSYEQYF.

This clone was detected only a few times. The genes are TRBV7-6 and TRBJ2-1; tentatively, D is TRBD1 or TRBD2 (5 bases each). V was pared by 3 bases and J by 0 bases, with 9 bases between. This CDR3 region has 15 residues. The V gene's germline CDR1 is SGHVS and CDR2 FNYEAQ. The chain's CDR3 is CASSLGVSSYNEQFF. In DNA form, the CDR3 reads TGTGCCAGCAGCTTGGGGGTAAGCTCCTACAATGAGCAGTTCTTC.

About this clone: One base separates it from a far larger clone, so it is likely a read error. Additional DNA sequences in this sample encode the identical CDR3. This chain links TRBV7-9 with TRBJ1-2; tentatively, D is TRBD1 (5 bases). The CDR3 extends over 13 amino acids. Germline CDR1 reads SEHNR; CDR2 reads FQNEAQ (reference sequence). Between the trimmed V and J ends, which lost 5 bases and 5 bases, there was a span of 12 bases. The CDR3 here is CASSQQGSYGYTF. In nucleotides, the CDR3 is TGTGCCAGCAGCCAGCAGGGCTCTTATGGCTACACCTTC.

This clone was seen a few times. The rearrangement uses TRBV6-5 and TRBJ2-5, with TRBD2 matching over 7 bases. Germline V gene lookup returns CDR1 MNHEY and CDR2 SVGAGI. V shed 1 base and J 4 bases; nucleotides not matched to a gene: 6. The CDR3 length is 15 residues. The CDR3 nucleotides read TGTGCCAGCAGTTACTTGCGGGAGACAGCAGAGACCCAGTACTTC. Its protein is CASSYLRETAETQYF.

The genes are TRBV9 and TRBJ2-7; TRBD2 might be the D (6 bases). V shed 0 bases and J shed 2 bases, with 15 bases lying between them. The germline CDR1 and CDR2 sequences are SGDLS and YYNGEE. The CDR3 sequence is 16 residues long. CDR3 sequence (DNA): TGTGCCAGCAGCGTAGGTGGTGTAGCGGCAACCTACGAGCAGTACTTC. It encodes CASSVGGVAATYEQYF.

The rearrangement uses TRBV18 and TRBJ2-7, with TRBD2 matching over 10 bases. Per the germline V gene, CDR1 is KGHSH and CDR2 is LQKENI. This CDR3 is 17 amino acids long. V lost 2 bases to trimming and J lost 0 bases; unmatched junction nucleotides: 7. The CDR3 is CASSPWAGTSVSYEQYF. The CDR3 nucleotides read TGTGCCAGCTCACCATGGGCCGGGACTAGCGTCTCCTACGAGCAGTACTTC.

V gene TRBV11-2 combines with J gene TRBJ2-1; 9 bases align to TRBD2. V was clipped by 5 bases and J by 9 bases; unmatched bases: 8. The germline V gene encodes CDR1 SGHAT and CDR2 FQNNGV. The CDR3 is 14 amino acids. In nucleotides, the CDR3 is TGTGCCAGCAGCACCCTGGGACTAGCTTTTGAGCAGTTCTTC. Its protein is CASSTLGLAFEQFF. The whole variable domain, filled in from reference TRBV11-2 and TRBJ2-1, reads EAGVAQSPRYKIIEKRQSVAFWCNPISGHATLYWYQQILGQGPKLLIQFQNNGVVDDSQLPKDRFSAERLKGVDSTLKIQPAKLEDSAVYLCASSTLGLAFEQFFGPGTRLTVL.

This clone was picked up many times. The J gene is TRBJ2-3, the V gene TRBV18; 12 nucleotides align to TRBD2. The CDR3 consists of 17 residues. In germline, CDR1 is KGHSH, CDR2 LQKENI. Trimming removed 1 base from V and 6 bases from J; junction bases left unmatched: 8. CDR3 loop: CASSPLQTSGRLDTQYF. The CDR3 DNA follows: TGTGCCAGCTCACCACTACAGACTAGCGGGAGATTGGATACGCAGTATTTT.

This chain connects TRBV5-4 to TRBJ2-1; D is perhaps TRBD1 or TRBD2 (6 bases each). Per the germline V gene, CDR1 is SGHNT and CDR2 is YYREEE (reference sequence). This CDR3 comprises 16 residues. Between the trimmed V and J ends, which lost 4 bases and 4 bases, there was a span of 18 bases. DNA of the CDR3: TGTGCCAGCAGCCCTGGCCCGACTAGGGGGTACAATGAGCAGTTCTTC. It yields the protein CASSPGPTRGYNEQFF.

This clone was recorded once. J is TRBJ1-4 and V is TRBV28; no reliable D call. The ends were cut back, 7 bases at V and 3 bases at J, with 15 bases in the middle. The germline V gene has CDR1 MDHEN and CDR2 SYDVKM. The CDR3 is made up of 15 amino acids. The CDR3 reads CASTPSNRANEKLFF. The CDR3 nucleotides are TGTGCCAGCACCCCTTCGAACCGGGCTAATGAAAAACTGTTTTTT. Supplemented by reference TRBV28 and TRBJ1-4, the full variable domain reads DVKVTQSSRYLVKRTGEKVFLECVQDMDHENMFWYRQDPGLGLRLIYFSYDVKMKEKGDIPEGYSVSREKKERFSLILESASTNQTSMYLCASTPSNRANEKLFFGSGTQLSVL.

V gene TRBV27 combines with J gene TRBJ1-1; tentatively, D is TRBD1 (5 bases). The CDR3 is 13 amino acids. Trimming took 4 bases from V and 5 from J, leaving 11 bases between them. Germline V gene lookup returns CDR1 MNHEY and CDR2 SMNVEV (reference sequence). The CDR3 region is CASSSTQGTEAFF. For the CDR3, the DNA is TGTGCCAGCAGTTCGACTCAGGGAACTGAAGCTTTCTTT.

The J gene is TRBJ1-1, the V gene TRBV4-3; 9 nucleotides match TRBD1. The CDR3 sequence is 14 residues long. Per germline, CDR1 LGHNA and CDR2 YSLEER. V was clipped by 6 bases and J by 4 bases; unmatched bases: 6. For the CDR3, the DNA is TGCGCCAGCAGTGATGGGACAGGGACCACTGAAGCTTTCTTT. Protein product: CASSDGTGTTEAFF.

This clone was recorded at least ten times. This sample also contains other DNA sequences that code for the same CDR3. CDR3 DNA: TGTGCCAGCTCACCCCGGGAACTCAGCTACAATGAGCAGTTCTTC. Protein sequence: CASSPRELSYNEQFF. The chain recombines TRBV18 with TRBJ2-1, with a weak D call TRBD2 (5 bases). V was cut by 3 bases and J by 3 bases, with 12 bases left in between. CDR3 size: 15 residues. The germline V gene has CDR1 KGHSH and CDR2 LQKENI. Full variable domain (rest looked up from reference TRBV18 and TRBJ2-1): NAGVMQNPRHLVRRRGQEARLRCSPMKGHSHVYWYRQLPEEGLKFMVYLQKENIIDESGMPKERFSAEFPKEGPSILRIQQVVRGDSAAYFCASSPRELSYNEQFFGPGTRLTVL.

Here the CDR3 reads CATFEPNTDTQYF. CDR3 in DNA: TGTGCCACCTTCGAGCCTAACACAGATACGCAGTATTTT. This chain uses TRBV28 with TRBJ2-3; D not certain. The CDR3 totals 13 residues. V lost 10 bases and J lost 2, with 13 bases in between. Germline CDR1 and CDR2: MDHEN and SYDVKM.